This TCR beta chain was identified during a study of cytomegalovirus exposure and HLA in healthy donors (dated by TCRdb to 2016 to 2017). Study-level background: An earlier analysis of approximately 640 of the donors reported more than 250 Gb of sequence data and 100 million to 130 million unique TCR beta sequences from 150 million to 200 million T cells. Every discovery cohort repertoire had been produced on one sequencing platform. In a later genetic analysis, genome-wide SNP genotypes for 398 of the 666 donors were used, and that subset was treated as a discovery cohort. In the later analysis, no new phenotypic data were used to find candidate immune exposures; instead, reliance was placed on TCR beta sequences and their occurrence across donors. HLA typing covered class I and class II loci at four-digit resolution. The genetic ancestry cluster associated with self-reported Caucasian donors included 80% to 90% of the 300 to 450 genotyped donors. Five DR-DQ haplotypes were treated as single units for association and clustering because of strong linkage in the cohort. A later analysis re-examined previously published TCR beta repertoires from more than 550 donors and added high-resolution HLA genotyping to investigate patterns of TCR occurrence. An early release that covered about 640 HLA-typed donors contained approximately 300 gigabases of sequencing data and 85 million to 100 million unique TCR sequences. High-throughput TCR immunosequencing, statistical association of individual TCRs with disease status, and machine learning were combined to predict cytomegalovirus infection status. Across some 400 genotyped donors of the cohort, an average of about 240,000 unique TCR beta nucleotide sequences per donor were sequenced, and roughly a sixth of those sequences were non-productive. To decide whether each TCR beta V gene segment behaved as functional or pseudogenic, an earlier analysis of approximately 620 of the donors relied on high-throughput TCR beta sequencing. A separate validation cohort of approximately 130 different subjects was used in addition to the 666-subject first cohort. The study profiled the T cell repertoires of hundreds of subjects by immunosequencing and related them to cytomegalovirus serostatus. Alongside the repertoire data, information on donor age, sex, ethnicity and CMV serostatus was compiled. Typing coverage differed by locus: A, B, C, DRB1 and DQB1 were typed in about 629-630 donors, DQA1 in about 510, DPA1 in approximately 600, and DPB1 in approximately 450. The aim of the study was to test whether cataloging public T cell receptors could identify signatures of past pathogen exposure. What the study reported, not specific to this receptor: The sequencing pipeline was judged likely to have produced a cluster of highly shared sequence variants as a technical artifact. The earlier analysis of approximately 540 of the donors excluded approximately 17 rarely observed V segments, including chromosome 9 orphons, because counts were too low. Correlated functional status among segregating V segments might reflect linkage disequilibrium, but an unknown experimental factor could not be ruled out. Broadly in line with IMGT annotations, most TCR beta V segments showed up in productive rearrangements about 90% or about 30% of the time in an earlier analysis of approximately 600 of the donors. The authors suggested that the approach could potentially be extended to other disease states and immunological phenotypes. A few of the identified cytomegalovirus-associated TCR beta chains were confirmed in vitro to be specific for cytomegalovirus antigens. Presence/absence analyses assumed roughly uniform sequencing depth across donors, an assumption that may not hold. In a later analysis, most CMV-associated TCR beta chains were found to appear HLA-restricted, with HLA associations seemingly driven largely by CMV exposure. In a later analysis, TCR association rates were found to vary across HLA loci, with the most associated TCRs seen for DRB1 alleles and the fewest for HLA-C alleles. In a later analysis, about 16,000 TCR beta sequences were associated with specific HLA alleles at a false discovery rate of 0.05. The study listed 164 TCR beta chains as associated with cytomegalovirus. In a later analysis, HLA-associated TCR beta chains were found to be more clonally expanded and to have lower generation probabilities than equally common non-associated chains. Most TCR sequences were observed very rarely across donors, whereas some public TCRs were present in many individuals. Immune exposure information for the cohort was limited to CMV serostatus. Only TCR beta chains were sequenced in this cohort, and the absence of alpha or paired-chain data limited detectable features. The classifier was reported to diagnose cytomegalovirus status with high specificity and sensitivity in both the original and validation cohorts. A further reported finding was that TCR beta sequences accurately predicted the HLA-A and HLA-B alleles for most subjects in the first cohort. Because HLA typing was unavailable for some donors at each locus, only the typed subset was used in association tests. Assigning TCR associations to individual alleles was difficult when HLA alleles, especially DR and DQ, strongly co-occurred. In a later analysis, several top co-occurrence clusters were reported to appear linked to parvovirus B19, influenza, CMV and Epstein-Barr virus. A later genetic analysis reported fewer N-insertions in productive TCRs among donors in an Asian-associated ancestry cluster than the roughly 720-donor mean. V-gene and J-gene trimming of TCR beta chains was associated with a missense DCLRE1C variant in a later genetic analysis, and the association was replicated in an independent cohort. Some IMGT-functional V segments, including TRBV6-2 and TRBV6-3, could not be distinguished by the 87-base-pair reads and were therefore excluded.

Libraries were prepared through the immunoSEQ multiplex PCR assay. For the multiplex PCR, a mixture combining 60 forward primers for TCR Vbeta segments and 13 reverse primers for TCR Jbeta segments was used. A multiplex PCR assay on genomic DNA amplified the CDR3 region of rearranged TCR beta genes. The amplified TCR beta libraries were sequenced on the Illumina HiSeq System as 87-base-pair reads. In the original analysis: A later analysis tallied 75 million to 85 million unique TCR beta chains across the 650 to 750 repertoires, and about 12 million of those chains were shared by two or more donors. To remove PCR and sequencing errors, raw reads were error-corrected and collapsed into unique sequences using a nearest-neighbor algorithm that merged closely related sequences. CDR3 sequences were aligned to IMGT reference sequences to assign V, D and J gene segments. For a sequence to be retained, a match of at least six nucleotides to both a V gene segment and a J gene segment was required. A rearrangement was called productive if the CDR3 had no stop codons and remained in frame with V and J, and every other rearrangement was called non-productive. Following IMGT convention, CDR3 was defined as the stretch from the second conserved V-encoded cysteine to the conserved J-encoded phenylalanine. The earlier analysis of 500 to 650 of the donors excluded any sequence lacking an unambiguous match to a single V gene segment. In an earlier analysis of approximately 590 of the donors, a V segment was called functional when productive rearrangements were above 56.7%, and segregating when the standard deviation between donors exceeded 5%. A statistical classification framework was built for diagnosing cytomegalovirus status from the catalog of TCR beta chain sequences. In a later analysis, TCR nucleotide sequences were compared against IMGT/GENE-DB human TR gene sequences so that V and J genes could be assigned. In a later analysis, CDR3 sequences and most-parsimonious VDJ recombination scenarios were assigned using the TCRdist pipeline. A later analysis defined each TCR beta chain by its CDR3 amino acid sequence plus V-gene family, and excluded reads lacking a unique V-gene family. As a way to deal with suspected cross-contamination and a sequencing artifact, a later analysis dropped 592 nucleotide sequences that were highly shared and had low generation probability. A later analysis calculated a clonal expansion index for each public chain from normalized within-repertoire ranks of inferred template counts. Generation probabilities in a later analysis came from a VDJ recombination model fitted to out-of-frame rearrangements, and those results were checked against IGoR. A later analysis scored TCR-TCR, TCR-HLA and TCR-CMV co-occurrence with hypergeometric tests, applying a repertoire-size bias correction to TCR pairs. False discovery rates were estimated in a later analysis by permuting HLA or CMV assignments 20 times. In a later analysis, co-occurring TCRs were grouped using DBSCAN, and TCRdist sequence similarity was added for clustering within HLA-allele-positive subsets. Repertoires with fewer than 30,000 or more than 120,000 public chains, plus five repertoires with anomalous nucleotide sharing, were excluded from co-occurrence clustering. Drawn from immuneACCESS, this table holds only the in-frame rearrangements with V and J called that TCRdb kept. Clones are partly lost; checked studies trace under half to an unresolved V gene and leave the rest unexplained. Clone size and the V and J calls come from that table; the DNA yielded D and trimming. Counted in this sample were around 150,000 clones; 66% of them appeared once. Of the sample, roughly 1.7% falls within the top ten clones.

Worth noting for this clone: No cognate antigen has been identified for it. Base-call qualities are not available, and no considerably larger clone is one nucleotide away.

In total, approximately 610 healthy bone marrow donors made up the cohort. Cohort members were all nominally healthy when sampled, although unrecorded immune exposures were likely present. Of the roughly 670 cohort members, around 290 had a positive CMV serostatus and roughly 370 had a negative one, while no CMV serostatus was recorded for the donor. Each donor provided a peripheral blood sample, and peripheral blood mononuclear cells were used for TCR beta sequencing. Genomic DNA extraction from the blood cell samples was performed with the Qiagen DNeasy Blood Extraction Kit. The CDR3 runs 15 residues from the cysteine to the phenylalanine. Left in the record is the CDR3 DNA by itself, 45 bases read in frame from the first base. Taken from the germline V gene, the CDR1 and CDR2 loops are SGHTA and FQGTGA.

The sequencing input was PBMCs. This receptor was identified in a human donor in good health. This receptor chain uses TRBV7-3 and TRBJ2-5; matching of 5 bases hints at TRBD1 as the D gene. The better agreement between TRBJ2-7 and the DNA end casts doubt on the J call. In nucleotide form, the sequence is TGTGCCAGCAGCTTATCGGCAGGGAAGGGGTACGAGCAGTACTTC. Translated, this is CASSLSAGKGYEQYF.